These T cell receptor beta chains were read from a single sample in a study of cytomegalovirus exposure and HLA in healthy donors. Only in-frame clones appear in the TCRdb table, and some are missing; sequencing was by immunoSEQ multiplex PCR. The repertoire holds under 200,000 clones, with around 80% as singletons. The sequencing input was PBMCs. The source is a man aged 35 to 55 in good health and CMV-seronegative. The CDR3 runs from the conserved cysteine through the conserved F or W. The D gene is left open where the match is weak. The size entry is marked missing in some rows and otherwise reads once, few, many or a size class.

abundance,v_gene,j_gene,d_gene,CDR3aa,CDR3nt
NA,TRBV5-6,TRBJ2-3,NA,CASSLELVRDTQYF,TGTGCCAGCAGCTTGGAGTTGGTGAGAGATACGCAGTATTTT
NA,TRBV5-5,TRBJ1-4,TRBD1,CASSLAGDSHEKLFF,TGTGCCAGCAGCTTGGCCGGGGACAGCCATGAAAAACTGTTTTTT
once,TRBV4-3,TRBJ1-5,NA,CASSQDYYSLNQPQHF,TGCGCCAGCAGCCAAGATTATTACAGTCTCAATCAGCCCCAGCATTTT
NA,TRBV18,TRBJ2-7,NA,CASSPGRYEQYF,TGTGCCAGCTCACCGGGGAGATACGAGCAGTACTTC
few,TRBV6-5,TRBJ1-2,TRBD1,CASSYGSARGNGYTF,TGTGCCAGCAGTTACGGGTCGGCCAGGGGGAATGGCTACACCTTC
NA,TRBV19,TRBJ1-2,TRBD1,CASSPGQATGGHGYTF,TGTGCCAGTAGTCCGGGACAGGCGACGGGGGGCCATGGCTACACCTTC
few,TRBV29-1,TRBJ2-1,NA,CSVLAGFSYNEQFF,TGCAGCGTTCTGGCGGGATTCTCCTACAATGAGCAGTTCTTC
NA,TRBV10-1,TRBJ2-1,TRBD2,CASRGTSGSSSYNEQFF,TGCGCCAGCAGGGGGACTAGCGGGAGTAGCTCCTACAATGAGCAGTTCTTC
NA,TRBV21-1,TRBJ2-5,NA,CASSKEPWRKETQYF,TGTGCCAGCAGCAAAGAGCCCTGGCGGAAAGAGACCCAGTACTTC
NA,TRBV5-4,TRBJ2-5,NA,CASSLPGSLGETQYF,TGTGCCAGCAGCCTTCCCGGGTCCCTCGGGGAGACCCAGTACTTC
NA,TRBV19,TRBJ2-2,TRBD2,CASKAGGPRTGELFF,TGTGCCAGTAAGGCGGGAGGGCCGCGAACCGGGGAGCTGTTTTTT
NA,TRBV5-1,TRBJ2-7,TRBD1,CASSWVDRGNHEQYF,TGCGCCAGCAGCTGGGTGGACAGGGGAAACCACGAGCAGTACTTC
NA,TRBV6-5,TRBJ2-1,NA,CASSFLRGEQFF,TGTGCCAGCAGTTTCCTGCGGGGTGAGCAGTTCTTC
once,TRBV5-6,TRBJ1-1,NA,CASSFVQVGGEAFF,TGTGCCAGCAGCTTTGTACAGGTGGGAGGTGAAGCTTTCTTT